This T cell receptor (beta chain) was sequenced in a study of tumor-infiltrating lymphocytes in primary liver carcinoma. Without any cell sorting, 20-30 mg of bulk tissue yielded co-extracted RNA and DNA. Each tumor specimen held more than 85% viable tumor cells. Using a constant-region primer together with ProtoScript II reverse transcriptase, TCR beta cDNA was made from roughly 540 ng of total RNA. Three nested multiplex PCR rounds, a slightly modified ARM-PCR method, built the TCR beta libraries. Forward primers for TRBV1-TRBV30 and a C-beta reverse primer served the first two PCR rounds, at about 9 cycles each. From the multiplex PCR reads, TCRdb called clonotypes with MiXCR, one entry per CDR3 protein. The sample lists 50,000 to 60,000 distinct CDR3 sequences, around 73% occurring once. As for this clonotype: One end of the junction is discordant with germline, which a read error may explain.

The germline CDR1 and CDR2 sequences are SQVTM and ANQGSEA. The length of the CDR3 is 14 residues. The chain recombines TRBV29-1 with TRBJ2-3; 9 bases fit TRBD1. The receptor was isolated from a man aged 35 to 55 with primary liver carcinoma and hepatitis B virus infection. Sequences were obtained from liver tumor tissue from sampling region 5. Subset given: tumor region T5, tumor centre. CDR3: CNVSGTGMSDTQYF. The CDR3 bases are TGCAACGTTTCCGGGACAGGGATGTCAGATACGCAGTATTTT.